The 22 T cell receptor beta chains below come from one sample, sequenced in a study of cytomegalovirus exposure and HLA in healthy donors. 60 Vbeta and 13 Jbeta primers were used in PCR. Profiling relied on immunoSEQ multiplex PCR, and the TCRdb table lists in-frame clones only, not all of them. The table has some 170,000 clones, over 75% seen once. Sequencing was done on a sample of PBMCs. Receptors were obtained from a man in his forties in good health and CMV-seropositive.

The rearrangement links TRBV7-9 to TRBJ2-7; maybe TRBD2 (5 bases). The CDR3 sequence is 16 residues long. The germline V gene has CDR1 SEHNR and CDR2 FQNEAQ (reference sequence). Trimming removed 2 bases from V and 5 bases from J, with 19 bases in between. In DNA form, the CDR3 reads TGTGCCAGCAGCTTATTTGGACTCGGCCCTACGGACGAGCAGTACTTC. Encoded protein: CASSLFGLGPTDEQYF.

CDR3 nucleotide sequence: TGCGCCAGCAGCCAACAGTTACAGACACAAGAGACCCAGTACTTC. It codes for CASSQQLQTQETQYF. The V gene is TRBV4-1, the J gene TRBJ2-5, with unresolved D. The CDR3 runs to 15 residues. With 2 bases removed from V and 2 bases from J, the gap between germline ends came to 12 bases. CDR1 is MGHRA and CDR2 is YSYEKL in the germline V gene.

The chain joins TRBV10-3 to TRBJ2-7; D might be TRBD1 (6 bases). The V end was cut by 11 bases, the J end by 6 bases, with 17 bases between. The CDR3 runs 12 residues. The germline V gene encodes CDR1 ENHRY and CDR2 SYGVKD. CDR3: CAAWGLAGEQYF. The CDR3 DNA follows: TGTGCCGCTTGGGGGCTAGCAGGCGAGCAGTACTTC.

The chain is built from TRBV6-6 and TRBJ2-7; the D gene is possibly TRBD2 (6 bases). Germline values: CDR1 MNHNY, CDR2 SVGAGI (reference sequence). There are 14 residues in the CDR3. The ends were cut back, 2 bases at V and 4 bases at J, with 12 bases in the middle. The CDR3 region is CASSYGGTSYEQYF. For the CDR3, the DNA is TGTGCCAGCAGTTACGGAGGGACCTCGTACGAGCAGTACTTC.

The rearrangement joins TRBV12-5 to TRBJ2-1; 8 bases match TRBD2. CDR3 length equals 17 residues. The germline V gene encodes CDR1 LGHNT and CDR2 FRNRAP. The J segment lost 3 bases and the V segment lost 7 bases, leaving 14 bases of the junction unmatched. CDR3 nucleotides: TGTGCTAGTGACCCGGGGAGGCTAGCGGGCTTCTACAATGAGCAGTTCTTC. This translates into CASDPGRLAGFYNEQFF.

This chain connects TRBV21-1 to TRBJ2-7; no DNA check was done on the table's D call, TRBD2. TRBV21-1 is designated a pseudogene. CDR3 length: 12 amino acids. The CDR3, as DNA: TGTGCCAGCGGGAGGGGCCACTACGAGCAGTACTTC. Protein: CASGRGHYEQYF.

The rearrangement uses TRBV5-5 and TRBJ2-1, with 9 bases identical to TRBD2. Germline-derived CDR1 and CDR2 are SGHKS and YYEKEE (reference sequence). The junction had 7 bases not matched to a gene; V was cut back by 3 bases and J by 9 bases. The CDR3 runs 14 residues. CDR3 protein: CASSWIAGEAEQFF. DNA of the CDR3: TGTGCCAGCAGCTGGATAGCGGGAGAGGCTGAGCAGTTCTTC. Supplemented by reference TRBV5-5 and TRBJ2-1, the full variable domain reads DAGVTQSPTHLIKTRGQQVTLRCSPISGHKSVSWYQQVLGQGPQFIFQYYEKEERGRGNFPDRFSARQFPNYSSELNVNALLLGDSALYLCASSWIAGEAEQFFGPGTRLTVL.

This rearrangement joins TRBV5-6 to TRBJ2-5, with 13 bases matching TRBD2. The trim removed 0 bases at V and 7 bases at J, leaving 9 bases unmatched. Germline V gene lookup returns CDR1 SGHDT and CDR2 YYEEEE. The CDR3 has 17 residues. In DNA, the CDR3 is TGTGCCAGCAGCTTGGCCCGACTAGCGGGAGGTAGATGGACCCAGTACTTC. It encodes CASSLARLAGGRWTQYF.

The chain joins TRBV15 to TRBJ2-1, with D possibly being TRBD2 (5 bases). Looked up from germline, CDR1 is LNHNV and CDR2 is YYDKDF (reference sequence). The CDR3 length is 13 residues. The V gene lost 4 bases and the J gene lost 5 bases, with 9 bases spanning the gap. CDR3 region: CATSIGLNNEQFF. CDR3 nucleotide sequence: TGTGCCACCAGCATTGGACTGAACAATGAGCAGTTCTTC.

V and J are TRBV10-3 and TRBJ1-4; TRBD1 matches 8 bases. Trimming at V came to 4 bases and at J to 4 bases, leaving 5 bases not matched to a gene. The CDR3 is 15 residues long. The germline CDR1 and CDR2 sequences are ENHRY and SYGVKD. The CDR3 reads CAISAGTGVNEKLFF. DNA of the CDR3: TGTGCCATCAGTGCGGGGACAGGAGTTAATGAAAAACTGTTTTTT.

This clone is a singleton in its sample. V and J are TRBV2 and TRBJ1-3; a possible D gene is TRBD1 (5 bases). V gave up 6 bases and J gave up 1 base, with 22 bases separating them. The CDR3 runs to 18 residues. In germline, CDR1 is SNHLY, CDR2 FYNNEI. CDR3 loop: CASRGEKTGGASGNTIYF. CDR3 DNA: TGTGCCAGCAGAGGGGAGAAAACTGGCGGGGCTTCTGGAAACACCATATATTTT.

The chain combines TRBV5-1 with TRBJ2-1; 9 positions match TRBD1. The germline V gene has CDR1 SGHRS and CDR2 YFSETQ. The V gene end was trimmed by 4 bases and the J gene end by 6 bases; junction bases not matched to a gene: 11. The CDR3 loop spans 16 amino acids. CDR3: CASSPPGDRVFNEQFF. The CDR3 bases are TGCGCCAGCAGCCCACCCGGGGACAGGGTCTTCAATGAGCAGTTCTTC.

J is TRBJ2-1 and V is TRBV10-3; 8 positions agree with TRBD1. This CDR3 region has 12 residues. CDR1 ENHRY and CDR2 SYGVKD come from the germline V gene. V shed 6 bases and J 10 bases; nucleotides not matched to a gene: 5. CDR3 loop: CAIRAGGGEQFF. CDR3 in DNA: TGTGCCATCAGAGCAGGGGGCGGCGAGCAGTTCTTC.

The J gene is TRBJ1-5, the V gene TRBV28, with D possibly matching TRBD1 (6 bases). The V end was cut by 7 bases, the J end by 7 bases, with 17 bases between. CDR1 MDHEN and CDR2 SYDVKM come from the germline V gene. The CDR3 extends over 14 amino acids. The CDR3 DNA reads TGTGCCAGCATTTACACCGGGGGGGCCCAGCCCCAGCATTTT. This codes for CASIYTGGAQPQHF.

The chain recombines TRBV4-2 with TRBJ2-7; 8 bases match TRBD2. Germline V gene sequence: CDR1 LGHNA, CDR2 YNFKEQ. There are 16 residues in the CDR3. V shed 0 bases and J 1 base; nucleotides not matched to a gene: 5. The CDR3 region is CASSQDRASGSYEQYF. The DNA of the CDR3 is TGTGCCAGCAGCCAAGATAGGGCTAGCGGGTCCTACGAGCAGTACTTC.

The rearrangement links TRBV9 to TRBJ1-1, with TRBD1 identical over 9 bases. Germline CDR1 is SGDLS and CDR2 is YYNGEE. Trimming cost V 0 bases and J 1 base; bases outside gene matches: 10. The CDR3 covers 18 residues. In nucleotides, the CDR3 is TGTGCCAGCAGCGTAGGATTGGGACAGGGATTGTGGAACACTGAAGCTTTCTTT. Amino acid sequence: CASSVGLGQGLWNTEAFF.

The V call is TRBV19, the J call TRBJ2-7, with 9 bases identical to TRBD1. Trimming at V came to 4 bases and at J to 3 bases, leaving 10 bases not matched to a gene. CDR1 is LNHDA, CDR2 SQIVND, per germline (reference sequence). The CDR3 contains 16 residues. The CDR3 bases are TGTGCCAGTAGTAACCCCCGACAGGGGGATAGCTACGAGCAGTACTTC. It specifies CASSNPRQGDSYEQYF.

A note on this clone: A junction end diverges from the germline sequence, so it may reflect a read error. Different DNA sequences within this sample yield the same CDR3. J is TRBJ2-1 and V is TRBV29-1; TRBD2 matches 11 bases. This CDR3 spans 15 amino acids. CDR1 SQVTM and CDR2 ANQGSEA come from the germline V gene. The CDR3 sequence: CSVGVAGGPVNEQFF. Written as DNA, the CDR3 is TGCAGCGTTGGGGTAGCGGGAGGGCCTGTCAATGAACAGTTCTTC.

V and J are TRBV7-9 and TRBJ2-7, with 7 nucleotides matching TRBD2. The V and J ends lost 4 bases and 3 bases, in that order; junction bases with no gene match: 9. Germline-derived CDR1 and CDR2 are SEHNR and FQNEAQ (reference sequence). The CDR3 totals 15 residues. Here the CDR3 reads CASSSIGGSVYEQYF. CDR3 DNA: TGTGCCAGCAGCTCAATCGGCGGGAGTGTCTACGAGCAGTACTTC.

The V and J genes are TRBV25-1 and TRBJ2-2; TRBD1 agrees at 7 bases. CDR3 length equals 14 residues. The germline gives CDR1 MGHDK, CDR2 SYGVNS. The trim removed 8 bases at V and 1 base at J, leaving 4 bases unmatched. CDR3 sequence reads: CASQQGQNTGELFF. The CDR3 DNA reads TGTGCCAGCCAACAGGGGCAGAACACCGGGGAGCTGTTTTTT.

The CDR3 DNA sequence: TGTGCCAGCAGTTTATCGTCGCAGTACACTGAAGCTTTCTTT. It specifies CASSLSSQYTEAFF. The chain carries TRBV27 and TRBJ1-1; D unresolved. V lost 0 bases, J lost 3 bases, and 8 bases lay in between. Per the germline V gene, CDR1 is MNHEY and CDR2 is SMNVEV (reference sequence). The CDR3 has 14 amino acids.

The chain uses TRBV27 and TRBJ2-1; 7 bases align to TRBD1. The CDR3 spans 15 residues. The junction had 6 bases not matched to a gene; V was cut back by 5 bases and J by 2 bases. Per the germline V gene, CDR1 is MNHEY and CDR2 is SMNVEV (reference sequence). CDR3 protein: CASSATGQPYNEQFF. DNA of the CDR3: TGTGCCAGCAGTGCGACAGGGCAGCCCTACAATGAGCAGTTCTTC.